This T cell receptor beta chain was documented in a study of blood T cells in healthy people across ages. CDR1 is SGHTA and CDR2 is FQGNSA in the germline V gene. V lost 3 bases, J lost 3 bases, and 7 bases stayed unmatched. This CDR3 comprises 15 residues. Regarding the study as a whole: Long-lived donors carried more naive CD4+ cells and greater diversity than aged donors.

This clonotype was counted between two and nine times. Its antigen remains unidentified. Together with a sample-barcoded 5' primer, a J-beta primer mix was included in a second PCR lasting about 6 to 11 cycles. TCRdb passed the 5' RACE reads through MiXCR, listing each CDR3 protein once. The repertoire holds about 290,000 distinct CDR3 sequences, 25% to 30% seen once, with 29% in the top ten. Specimen: blood. The V call is TRBV7-2, the J call TRBJ2-7, with 8 bases aligning to TRBD1. The receptor was isolated from a woman aged 70-85 years in good health. DNA for the CDR3: TGTGCCAGCAGCTTCGACTCACAGGGGGACTACGAGCAGTACTTC. Translating gives CASSFDSQGDYEQYF.